This T cell receptor beta chain was captured in a study of technical replicates of blood from several donors (dated by TCRdb to the late 2010s). In its sample, this clone was seen once. It lacks a known antigen. Base quality data are lacking; no much larger clone is found one base away. From V the trimming removes 7 bases and from J it removes 9 bases, while the gene matches leave 3 bases of the junction unaccounted for. CDR1 and CDR2, looked up from the germline V gene, are SGHTA and FQGNSA. The CDR3 measures 12 amino acids from cysteine to phenylalanine. Of all the DNA, just the CDR3 is kept, 36 bases in frame from base 1. The library was prepared using the immunoSEQ multiplex PCR assay. Here the immuneACCESS table is served through TCRdb, limited to in-frame sequences with V and J called. Missing clones are a known gap in these copies; in checked studies unresolved V genes cover under half, and the rest lacks a known reason. The sample table holds 60,000 to 95,000 clones, of which 75% to 95% were seen once. The ten top clones hold under 0.4% of the sample.

Sequenced sample: T cells isolated from PBMCs. The chain is encoded by TRBV7-2 joined to TRBJ1-5; a stretch of 10 junction bases matches TRBD1. This receptor was obtained from a human donor in good health. Some clones in this sample may be carry-over from other donors' samples. The nucleotide sequence reads as follows: TGTGCCAGCACAAGGGACAGGGGGCCCCAGCATTTT. It encodes CASTRDRGPQHF.